This T cell receptor (beta chain) originates from a study of OX40 agonist ivuxolimab in advanced cancers. Concerning this clone itself: The antigen remains unidentified.

V gave up 0 bases and J gave up 2 bases, with 10 bases separating them. This CDR3 is 15 amino acids long. CDR1 is MNHNS and CDR2 is SASEGT in the germline V gene. Regarding the study as a whole: Low normalized T-cell clonal expansion was additionally recorded for some nonresponders.

Method: immunoSEQ multiplex PCR; TCRdb's copy keeps in-frame clones and lacks some. The sample holds 70,000 to 85,000 clones, approximately 88% seen once. The clonotype comes from an adult with an advanced solid tumor such as melanoma, head and neck, liver or kidney cancer. V gene TRBV6-1 combines with J gene TRBJ2-5, with D possibly being TRBD1 or TRBD2 (5 bases each). Sequenced material: CD4+ or CD8+ T cells sorted from blood, taken in a trial of the OX40 agonist ivuxolimab. CDR3 amino acids: CASSEAPGSQETQYF. Here the CDR3 DNA reads TGTGCCAGCAGTGAAGCTCCAGGGAGTCAAGAGACCCAGTACTTC.